This entry features one T cell receptor beta chain sequence. Study processing details: Using reference gene primer amplification, nucleated cell counts were estimated. Assay used: immunoSEQ multiplex PCR; TCRdb lists only in-frame clones, some missing. V and J calls and clone size come straight from that table; D and trimming were deduced from the DNA. Of roughly 150,000 clones listed, 70% to 85% are singletons. The source of the sample is a study of blood T cell repertoires in COVID-19. With 5 bases removed from V and 4 bases from J, the gap between germline ends came to 14 bases. The CDR3 contains 14 residues. Per the germline V gene, CDR1 is LNHDA and CDR2 is SQIVND (reference sequence).

This clonotype was sampled from a woman between 45 and 65 years old in a cohort sampled during active or convalescent COVID-19. The rearrangement uses TRBV19 and TRBJ1-1, with D hard to call. Sequenced material: peripheral blood. As DNA, the CDR3 is TGTGCCAGTAGTGGCGCAGTTCGCGGCACTGAAGCTTTCTTT. Encoded protein: CASSGAVRGTEAFF.